The rows below give T cell receptor beta chains drawn from one sample of a study of blood T cell repertoires in COVID-19. Sequenced by immunoSEQ multiplex PCR; TCRdb stores in-frame clones only, minus some. The sample records more than 300,000 clones, more than 90% being singletons. The specimen sequenced was PBMCs or T cells enriched from blood (not recorded which). The receptors come from a woman aged 25 to 39 who had been exposed to COVID-19. Both conserved end residues are part of each CDR3. The D gene is left open where the match is weak. A row's size may be missing; if present it is once, few, many or a size class.

CDR3aa	CDR3nt	abundance	v_gene	j_gene	d_gene
CASSLGGATYEQYF	TGTGCCAGCAGCCTAGGCGGGGCTACCTACGAGCAGTACTTC	NA	TRBV3-1/TRBV3-2	TRBJ2-7	NA
CASNRTPGNTIYF	TGTGCCAGTAATCGGACACCAGGAAACACCATATATTTT	NA	TRBV19	TRBJ1-3	NA
CASSDPGMGADTQYF	TGTGCCAGCAGCGATCCCGGAATGGGGGCTGATACGCAGTATTTT	NA	TRBV11-2	TRBJ2-3	NA
CASSFSRGNHEQYF	TGTGCCAGCAGCTTTAGTCGAGGGAACCACGAGCAGTACTTC	NA	TRBV12-1	TRBJ2-7	NA
CASSLQGGYGYTF	TGTGCCAGCAGTTTGCAGGGTGGCTATGGCTACACCTTC	NA	TRBV12-3/TRBV12-4	TRBJ1-2	NA
CASSIDRGATEAFF	TGTGCCAGTAGTATAGATCGGGGTGCCACTGAAGCTTTCTTT	few	TRBV19	TRBJ1-1	NA
CASSQGLAGSGELFF	TGTGCCAGCAGCCAGGGACTAGCGGGGTCCGGGGAGCTGTTTTTT	NA	TRBV4-2	TRBJ2-2	TRBD2
CASNRQGVEAFF	TGTGCCAGCAACCGACAGGGGGTTGAAGCTTTCTTT	NA	TRBV6-5	TRBJ1-1	TRBD1
CASSFQDSALQPQHF	TGTGCCAGCAGCTTTCAGGACAGCGCGTTGCAGCCCCAGCATTTT	NA	TRBV5-6	TRBJ1-5	NA
CASSLLQDTEAFF	TGTGCCAGCAGCCTACTCCAGGATACTGAAGCTTTCTTT	NA	TRBV5-4	TRBJ1-1	NA
CASKLGWGGEQYF	TGTGCCAGCAAACTCGGGTGGGGGGGCGAGCAGTACTTC	once	TRBV27	TRBJ2-7	TRBD2
CASSSGTGGQRYAGYTF	TGTGCCAGCAGTTCCGGGACAGGGGGCCAGCGATATGCTGGCTACACCTTC	once	TRBV28	TRBJ1-2	TRBD1
CASSLGAGGESGELFF	TGTGCCAGCAGCTTAGGGGCAGGGGGCGAGTCCGGGGAGCTGTTTTTT	NA	TRBV11-2	TRBJ2-2	TRBD1
CASSRVSDTEAFF	TGTGCCAGCAGCAGGGTGTCTGACACTGAAGCTTTCTTT	NA	TRBV2	TRBJ1-1	NA
CASSQLDSGELFF	TGTGCCAGCAGCCAACTCGACAGCGGGGAGCTGTTTTTT	many	TRBV7-3	TRBJ2-2	NA
CASSKQGVGYGYTF	TGTGCCAGCTCAAAACAGGGGGTGGGGTATGGCTACACCTTC	NA	TRBV2	TRBJ1-2	TRBD1
CASSVAPVGSNEKLFF	TGTGCCAGCAGCGTAGCCCCGGTGGGGAGTAATGAAAAACTGTTTTTT	NA	TRBV9	TRBJ1-4	NA
CASSIATQAVRDSPLHF	TGTGCCAGTAGTATAGCCACCCAGGCAGTGCGGGATTCACCCCTCCACTTT	once	TRBV19	TRBJ1-6	NA
CASSLDSFYGYTF	TGCGCCAGCAGCCTTGACAGCTTCTATGGCTACACCTTC	NA	TRBV5-1	TRBJ1-2	NA
CASSPGGLYEQYF	TGTGCCAGCTCACCGGGGGGGCTCTACGAGCAGTACTTC	NA	TRBV18	TRBJ2-7	NA
CASRPGTGDYQPQHF	TGTGCCAGCAGACCCGGGACAGGGGATTATCAGCCCCAGCATTTT	NA	TRBV4-2	TRBJ1-5	TRBD1
CASSPQHSGASNTGELFF	TGTGCCAGCTCACCACAGCATAGCGGGGCGTCGAACACCGGGGAGCTGTTTTTT	NA	TRBV18	TRBJ2-2	TRBD2
CASSQLAGNTGELFF	TGTGCCAGCAGCCAACTAGCGGGGAACACCGGGGAGCTGTTTTTT	NA	TRBV7-9	TRBJ2-2	TRBD2
CASRAGQGDSYNSPLHF	TGTGCCAGCAGAGCGGGACAGGGGGACTCCTATAATTCACCCCTCCACTTT	NA	TRBV5-4	TRBJ1-6	TRBD1
CASSLEGRGGRNEQFF	TGCGCCAGCAGCTTGGAGGGGCGGGGGGGCCGTAATGAGCAGTTCTTC	NA	TRBV5-1	TRBJ2-1	TRBD2
CASSTIQGAIGVNEQYF	TGTGCCAGCAGTACCATACAGGGGGCTATCGGAGTGAACGAGCAGTACTTC	NA	TRBV27	TRBJ2-7	TRBD1
CASTGLGGQNYGYTF	TGTGCCAGTACCGGCCTGGGCGGGCAGAACTATGGCTACACCTTC	NA	TRBV19	TRBJ1-2	NA
CASSLRGYGYTF	TGTGCCAGCAGTTTGAGGGGGTATGGCTACACCTTC	NA	TRBV28	TRBJ1-2	NA
CAISGGQGTGVGNTIYF	TGTGCCATCAGTGGAGGCCAGGGAACAGGGGTTGGAAACACCATATATTTT	NA	TRBV10-3	TRBJ1-3	TRBD1
CASSFNFKETQYF	TGTGCCAGCAGTTTTAACTTTAAAGAGACCCAGTACTTC	NA	TRBV6-5	TRBJ2-5	NA
CASSLERTGRTEAFF	TGCGCCAGCAGCTTGGAACGGACAGGGAGGACTGAAGCTTTCTTT	NA	TRBV5-1	TRBJ1-1	TRBD1
CASSPADRSFYNEQFF	TGCGCCAGCAGCCCCGCCGACAGGTCCTTCTACAATGAGCAGTTCTTC	NA	TRBV5-1	TRBJ2-1	NA
CASSALAGTANTEAFF	TGTGCCAGCAGTGCTCTGGCCGGGACAGCGAACACTGAAGCTTTCTTT	NA	TRBV6-1	TRBJ1-1	TRBD1
CASSSDSYGYTF	TGTGCCAGCAGCTCCGACAGCTATGGCTACACCTTC	NA	TRBV7-9	TRBJ1-2	NA
CASSLGQIDNEQFF	TGCGCCAGCAGCTTGGGACAGATTGACAATGAGCAGTTCTTC	NA	TRBV5-1	TRBJ2-1	NA
CASSLEASGGVQFF	TGTGCCAGCAGCTTGGAGGCTAGCGGGGGTGTGCAGTTCTTC	NA	TRBV5-4	TRBJ2-1	TRBD2
CASSQDWSSGVETQYF	TGTGCCAGCAGCCAAGATTGGTCTAGCGGCGTCGAGACCCAGTACTTC	NA	TRBV3-1/TRBV3-2	TRBJ2-5	TRBD2
CAIRRGAGSDTQYF	TGTGCCATCCGAAGGGGAGCGGGGTCAGATACGCAGTATTTT	NA	TRBV27	TRBJ2-3	TRBD2
CASSPPTGSNTEAFF	TGTGCCAGCTCACCACCGACAGGCTCGAACACTGAAGCTTTCTTT	NA	TRBV18	TRBJ1-1	NA
CASSLARGLSGNTIYF	TGTGCCAGCAGCTTAGCGCGGGGCCTCTCTGGAAACACCATATATTTT	NA	TRBV7-9	TRBJ1-3	NA
CASNRVNEKLFF	TGTGCCAGTAACAGGGTTAATGAAAAACTGTTTTTT	NA	TRBV19	TRBJ1-4	NA
CASSQDSDEPYGYTF	TGTGCCAGCAGCCAGGACAGCGACGAACCCTATGGCTACACCTTC	NA	TRBV4-2	TRBJ1-2	NA
CAIRRGLAGVLNTGELFF	TGTGCCATCAGAAGGGGACTAGCGGGGGTCTTGAACACCGGGGAGCTGTTTTTT	NA	TRBV10-3	TRBJ2-2	TRBD2
CASSQDASPREQYF	TGCGCCAGCAGCCAAGACGCCTCACCGCGGGAGCAGTACTTC	NA	TRBV4-1	TRBJ2-7	NA
CASSLAPGSVSTDTQYF	TGTGCCAGCAGCTTAGCCCCGGGTTCGGTTAGCACAGATACGCAGTATTTT	few	TRBV11-2	TRBJ2-3	NA
CASSFPGGETQYF	TGTGCCAGCAGCTTCCCGGGGGGAGAGACCCAGTACTTC	NA	TRBV11-2	TRBJ2-5	TRBD2